This T cell receptor beta chain was captured by sequencing in a study of PD-1 blockade in classical Hodgkin lymphoma. Trimming took off 3 bases at V and 4 bases at J, with 13 bases between the two ends. Germline values: CDR1 MDHEN, CDR2 SYDVKM. The CDR3 has 15 residues. Comments on this clone: Antigen specificity is unknown.

Generated by immunoSEQ multiplex PCR, the TCRdb table keeps only in-frame clones and is missing some. The repertoire holds approximately 13,000 clones, around 83% seen once, with roughly 26% in the top ten. After autologous stem cell transplantation all patients relapsed, and prior brentuximab vedotin exposure differed between cohorts. Whole-study results and caveats: Similar baseline diversity was found in complete responders and newly diagnosed patients. Why repertoires differed is undefined; disease activity or prior therapy possibly contributed.

Sample: peripheral blood mononuclear cells (PBMCs), taken at baseline. This TCR derives from a human donor with classical Hodgkin lymphoma. This chain connects TRBV28 to TRBJ1-3, with D possibly matching TRBD1 (5 bases). The CDR3 DNA follows: TGTGCCAGCAGTTTTGCCAGGGCGGCGGGAAACACCATATATTTT. This codes for CASSFARAAGNTIYF.